This T cell receptor beta chain was observed in a study of CD8+ T cells in alopecia areata. There are 14 residues in the CDR3. Trimming removed 5 bases from V and 1 base from J, with 11 bases in between. Germline CDR1 is MNHEY and CDR2 is SVGAGI. In its sample, this clone was seen once. Once RNA had been extracted, it was reverse transcribed into cDNA to act as the sequencing template. Here immunoSEQ multiplex PCR was the method, and the copy in TCRdb shows in-frame clones only, minus some. The data contain about 120,000 clones, 50% to 75% of them singletons. Sample treatment: oral pan-JAK inhibitor, 5-10 mg twice daily.

The chain has TRBV6-5 and TRBJ1-1; D not certain. The sequencing here drew on CD8+ T cells sorted from blood, taken at week 4, from a patient treated with tofacitinib. This receptor was taken from a human donor with alopecia areata. The chain's CDR3 is CASSEIAENTEAFF. The CDR3 nucleotides are TGTGCCAGCAGTGAGATAGCGGAGAACACTGAAGCTTTCTTT.